This paragraph covers one T cell receptor beta chain sequence. The antigen is undetermined. The sample comes from a study of cytomegalovirus exposure and HLA in healthy donors. Turning to the study itself: According to later analysis, the same platform produced the 120 validation and several hundred first-cohort repertoires. The study, taken as a whole, reports: Rarity marked most TCR sequences, yet some public TCRs occurred in many donors.

Some clones are missing from TCRdb's copy, which holds only in-frame ones; the method was immunoSEQ multiplex PCR. The data contain 150,000 to 170,000 clones, 65% to 90% of them singletons. This CDR3 spans 14 amino acids. Germline CDR1 reads MNHEY; CDR2 reads SVGAGI. Trimming left V 5 bases short and J 1 base short, with 8 bases between. The sequencing sample was made of PBMCs. This sequence was found in a man between 18 and 29 years old in good health and CMV-seropositive. The chain has TRBV6-5 and TRBJ2-2, with D possibly matching TRBD1 (6 bases). CDR3 loop: CASSQGQNTGELFF. The CDR3 DNA follows: TGTGCCAGCAGTCAGGGACAGAACACCGGGGAGCTGTTTTTT.